The 28 T cell receptor beta chains listed next were all sequenced from one sample in a study of cytomegalovirus exposure and HLA in healthy donors. The study ran its PCR with 60 Vbeta and 13 Jbeta primers. Repertoires were generated with immunoSEQ multiplex PCR, while TCRdb's copy carries only in-frame clones and drops some. The data show 150,000 to 200,000 clones, with about 80% seen just once and roughly 0.99% held by the top ten. Sequencing input: PBMCs. The receptors originated from a woman aged 40 to 50 in good health and CMV-seronegative.

This chain links TRBV5-1 with TRBJ2-1; 14 positions match TRBD2. CDR3 length: 16 amino acids. Germline CDR1 reads SGHRS; CDR2 reads YFSETQ. Unmatched junction bases numbered 8, after V lost 4 bases and J lost 8 bases. In DNA, the CDR3 is TGCGCCAGCAGCCGAACCGGGACTAGCGGGGGTCATGAGCAGTTCTTC. Translation: CASSRTGTSGGHEQFF.

V is TRBV2 and J is TRBJ1-2; D may be TRBD1 (5 bases). The germline gives CDR1 SNHLY, CDR2 FYNNEI. The CDR3 runs 15 residues. Trimming took off 4 bases at V and 5 bases at J, with 17 bases between the two ends. Here the CDR3 reads CASSAAGQGTYGYTF. CDR3 in DNA: TGTGCCAGCAGTGCGGCAGGGCAAGGCACATATGGCTACACCTTC.

V and J are TRBV5-6 and TRBJ1-2; 9 nucleotides align to TRBD1. Per the germline V gene, CDR1 is SGHDT and CDR2 is YYEEEE. CDR3 length: 15 amino acids. Trimming took 6 bases from V and 8 from J; bases not matched to a gene: 14. CDR3 DNA sequence: TGTGCCAGCACCTGGGGACAGGGTAATCCTGGGGGCTACACCTTC. This encodes CASTWGQGNPGGYTF.

V and J are TRBV7-9 and TRBJ2-1; TRBD2 is a possible D gene (5 bases). CDR1 and CDR2 (germline): SEHNR, FQNEAQ (reference sequence). Trimming stripped 5 bases from V and 11 bases from J, with 16 bases between. This CDR3 region has 13 residues. The CDR3: CASSMEAKRQQFF. As DNA, the CDR3 is TGTGCCAGCAGCATGGAGGCTAAGCGGCAGCAGTTCTTC.

The rearrangement uses TRBV28 and TRBJ1-1; D is possibly TRBD1 (5 bases). The CDR3 totals 16 residues. Trimming took off 6 bases at V and 1 base at J, with 18 bases between the two ends. Germline V lookup: CDR1 MDHEN, CDR2 SYDVKM. CDR3 bases: TGTGCCAGCAGGCTAACCCCGGGACTGGGGAACACTGAAGCTTTCTTT. Encoded protein: CASRLTPGLGNTEAFF.

The chain has TRBV5-6 and TRBJ1-2; 9 positions agree with TRBD1. The CDR3 has 16 residues. After removal of 1 base from V and 6 bases from J, the junction contained 10 bases not matched to a gene. Germline V gene lookup returns CDR1 SGHDT and CDR2 YYEEEE. The CDR3 DNA reads as TGTGCCAGCAGCTTGACTACCGGGACAGGGAGTGATGGCTACACCTTC. It specifies CASSLTTGTGSDGYTF.

The chain carries TRBV11-1 and TRBJ1-1; perhaps TRBD1 as D (6 bases). This CDR3 spans 13 amino acids. Germline-derived CDR1 and CDR2 are SGHAT and FQDESV (reference sequence). Trimming took off 8 bases at V and 3 bases at J, with 13 bases between the two ends. CDR3 amino acids: CASSRAGDTEAFF. The DNA of the CDR3 is TGTGCCAGCTCTCGGGCAGGGGACACTGAAGCTTTCTTT.

The rearrangement links TRBV29-1 to TRBJ1-1; no firm D call. Germline V lookup: CDR1 SQVTM, CDR2 ANQGSEA. This CDR3 contains 13 residues. The V and J ends lost 4 bases and 4 bases respectively, with 13 bases between them. The CDR3 coding sequence is TGCAGCGTTGTCAGTGCCGAGGCCACTGAAGCTTTCTTT. Amino acids: CSVVSAEATEAFF.

The V gene is TRBV18, the J gene TRBJ2-1; TRBD2 matches at 10 bases. In germline, CDR1 is KGHSH, CDR2 LQKENI. V trimming: 3 bases; J trimming: 2 bases; junction bases outside the gene matches: 7. The CDR3 extends over 17 amino acids. The CDR3 nucleotides read TGTGCCAGCTCACCTTCTAGCGGGAGAGGGACCTACAATGAGCAGTTCTTC. It is translated as CASSPSSGRGTYNEQFF. The full variable domain, with the rest looked up from reference TRBV18 and TRBJ2-1, is NAGVMQNPRHLVRRRGQEARLRCSPMKGHSHVYWYRQLPEEGLKFMVYLQKENIIDESGMPKERFSAEFPKEGPSILRIQQVVRGDSAAYFCASSPSSGRGTYNEQFFGPGTRLTVL.

The V gene is TRBV5-1, the J gene TRBJ2-7; possible D gene TRBD2, 6 bases. Germline CDR1 and CDR2: SGHRS and YFSETQ. The CDR3 extends over 15 amino acids. Trimming took 7 bases from V and 3 from J, leaving 20 bases between them. DNA for the CDR3: TGCGCCAGCCGGACTACCGGGACTCAAGTCTACGAGCAGTACTTC. Its protein product is CASRTTGTQVYEQYF.

The chain has TRBV9 and TRBJ2-2; 14 bases are a match to TRBD2. This CDR3 region has 18 residues. CDR1 is SGDLS and CDR2 is YYNGEE in the germline V gene. V trimming: 5 bases; J trimming: 6 bases; junction bases outside the gene matches: 12. The CDR3 loop is CASRVRLAGGKVAGELFF. In DNA, the CDR3 is TGTGCCAGCAGGGTTCGACTAGCGGGAGGGAAGGTTGCCGGGGAGCTGTTTTTT.

J is TRBJ1-5 and V is TRBV5-1, with TRBD1 identical over 7 bases. CDR1 is SGHRS and CDR2 is YFSETQ in the germline V gene. This CDR3 comprises 16 residues. V lost 0 bases and J lost 2; bases outside the gene matches: 5. This chain's CDR3 is CASSLDYTGGNQPQHF. The CDR3 nucleotides read TGCGCCAGCAGCTTGGACTATACAGGGGGCAATCAGCCCCAGCATTTT.

The rearrangement links TRBV5-1 to TRBJ1-1, with 7 nucleotides matching TRBD1. With V trimmed by 4 bases and J by 8 bases, 5 bases remained unmatched. Germline CDR1 is SGHRS and CDR2 is YFSETQ. CDR3 size: 12 residues. The CDR3 DNA follows: TGCGCCAGCAGCCTTCCGGGACAGGAAGCTTTCTTT. This sequence encodes CASSLPGQEAFF.

This sequence joins TRBV7-9 and TRBJ1-2; TRBD1 matches 10 bases. The V segment lost 1 base and the J segment 8 bases; nucleotides outside the gene matches: 1. The CDR3 consists of 13 residues. Germline values: CDR1 SEHNR, CDR2 FQNEAQ (reference sequence). The CDR3 loop is CASSLETGGGYTF. The DNA for the CDR3 is TGTGCCAGCAGCTTAGAGACAGGGGGCGGCTACACCTTC.

A few counts support this clone. V is TRBV5-6 and J is TRBJ1-4, with TRBD1 identical over 9 bases. Trimming removed 1 base from V and 6 bases from J; junction bases left unmatched: 7. The CDR3 is 16 residues long. The germline V gene has CDR1 SGHDT and CDR2 YYEEEE. DNA of the CDR3: TGTGCCAGCAGCTTGACAGGGGGCTTGAGGGATGAAAAACTGTTTTTT. Its translation: CASSLTGGLRDEKLFF.

The CDR3 DNA reads TGCGCCAGCAGCTTGGCCGCTACTTCATTATATGGCTACACCTTC. Amino acids: CASSLAATSLYGYTF. The rearrangement links TRBV5-1 to TRBJ1-2; D not certain. The CDR3 sequence is 15 residues long. V shed 0 bases and J shed 5 bases, with 14 bases lying between them. Per germline, CDR1 SGHRS and CDR2 YFSETQ.

V is TRBV5-1 and J is TRBJ1-1; D is perhaps TRBD1 (6 bases). Trimming took off 4 bases at V and 0 bases at J, with 10 bases between the two ends. CDR1 and CDR2 from the germline V gene are SGHRS and YFSETQ. The CDR3 loop spans 14 amino acids. The chain's CDR3 is CASSPGEMNTEAFF. DNA of the CDR3: TGCGCCAGCAGCCCAGGGGAGATGAACACTGAAGCTTTCTTT.

This sequence joins TRBV29-1 and TRBJ1-2; 8 bases fit TRBD1. With V trimmed by 4 bases and J by 4 bases, 2 bases remained unmatched. The CDR3 runs to 12 residues. Germline V gene data show CDR1 as SQVTM and CDR2 as ANQGSEA. The CDR3 sequence: CSVAGQGYGYTF. The CDR3 coding sequence is TGCAGCGTTGCTGGACAGGGCTATGGCTACACCTTC.

CDR3 nucleotides: TGTGCCAGCAGGGGGCCCAGGGATTCTAATGAAAAACTGTTTTTT. Protein sequence: CASRGPRDSNEKLFF. V usage is TRBV2 and J usage is TRBJ1-4; D may be TRBD1 (5 bases). V gave up 6 bases and J gave up 3 bases, with 14 bases separating them. Germline V gene lookup returns CDR1 SNHLY and CDR2 FYNNEI. The CDR3 totals 15 residues.

This chain links TRBV6-5 with TRBJ2-6, with D perhaps TRBD1 (6 bases). Germline V CDR1 and CDR2: MNHEY, SVGAGI. The CDR3 contains 16 residues. Trimming shortened V by 2 bases and J by 2 bases, and 10 bases separated the two germline ends. The CDR3, as DNA: TGTGCCAGCAGTTACGGCGAGGGGGCTGGGGCCAACGTCCTGACTTTC. Its translation is CASSYGEGAGANVLTF.

The chain has TRBV5-1 and TRBJ2-1; TRBD2 is a possible D gene (6 bases). The V end was cut by 6 bases, the J end by 0 bases, with 16 bases between. Germline lookup yields CDR1 SGHRS and CDR2 YFSETQ. The length of the CDR3 is 16 residues. CDR3 coding DNA: TGCGCCAGCACCCCATTTGGGGGGAGCTCCTACAATGAGCAGTTCTTC. Translated: CASTPFGGSSYNEQFF.

J is TRBJ1-6 and V is TRBV9; no definite D call. Per germline, CDR1 SGDLS and CDR2 YYNGEE. The CDR3 covers 14 residues. The V end was cut by 0 bases, the J end by 9 bases, with 10 bases between. The CDR3 DNA reads TGTGCCAGCAGCGTAGGTGAGGATCGTTCACCCCTCCACTTT. It is translated as CASSVGEDRSPLHF.

Here the CDR3 reads CASSLAWGENGNTIYF. The CDR3 nucleotides read TGCGCCAGCAGCTTGGCCTGGGGGGAAAATGGAAACACCATATATTTT. The V and J genes are TRBV5-1 and TRBJ1-3, with D perhaps TRBD1 (5 bases). The V end was cut by 0 bases, the J end by 3 bases, with 13 bases between. The CDR3 sequence is 16 residues long. CDR1 and CDR2 (germline): SGHRS, YFSETQ. The variable domain in full, completed from reference TRBV5-1 and TRBJ1-3, reads KAGVTQTPRYLIKTRGQQVTLSCSPISGHRSVSWYQQTPGQGLQFLFEYFSETQRNKGNFPGRFSGRQFSNSRSEMNVSTLELGDSALYLCASSLAWGENGNTIYFGEGSWLTVV.

The chain links TRBV5-4 to TRBJ2-2; 9 nucleotides agree with TRBD2. The germline V gene has CDR1 SGHNT and CDR2 YYREEE (reference sequence). This CDR3 comprises 17 residues. V dropped 0 bases and J dropped 0; count of bases not matched to a gene: 3. The CDR3 loop reads CASSLAGGRANTGELFF. Here the CDR3 DNA reads TGTGCCAGCAGCTTGGCCGGCGGGAGGGCGAACACCGGGGAGCTGTTTTTT.

The chain uses TRBV6-5 and TRBJ2-3; 8 nucleotides align to TRBD1. Germline values: CDR1 MNHEY, CDR2 SVGAGI. The CDR3 covers 15 residues. Unmatched junction bases numbered 7, after V lost 6 bases and J lost 2 bases. CDR3 DNA: TGTGCCAGCAGCAGGGACAGGAGGACCACAGATACGCAGTATTTT. Encoded protein: CASSRDRRTTDTQYF.

In this sample, this clone turned up once. The chain employs TRBV9 and TRBJ2-1, with TRBD2 matching 10 bases. The ends lost 2 bases at V and 3 bases at J; junction bases unmatched: 11. The germline V gene encodes CDR1 SGDLS and CDR2 YYNGEE. The CDR3 is 18 residues long. CDR3 nucleotide sequence: TGTGCCAGCAGCGTGCTTTCTTTTGGACTAGCGGACTACAATGAGCAGTTCTTC. Translated: CASSVLSFGLADYNEQFF.

The chain uses TRBV9 and TRBJ2-1, with D possibly matching TRBD2 (5 bases). Germline V gene sequence: CDR1 SGDLS, CDR2 YYNGEE. Between the trimmed V and J ends, which lost 0 bases and 5 bases, there was a span of 9 bases. The CDR3 totals 14 residues. The CDR3 region is CASSVVSGNNEQFF. The DNA of the CDR3 is TGTGCCAGCAGCGTAGTCTCGGGGAACAATGAGCAGTTCTTC.

Points on this clone: A junction end diverges from the germline sequence, so it may reflect a read error. Distinct nucleotide sequences in the sample also encode this CDR3. The V call is TRBV7-9, the J call TRBJ1-1; D gene unclear. Germline CDR1 SEHNR, CDR2 FQNEAQ (reference sequence). This CDR3 has 11 amino acids. This chain's CDR3 is CASSLDGEAFF. CDR3 coding DNA: TGTGCCAGCAGCTTAGACGGGGAAGCTTTTTTT.